Listed below are T cell receptor beta chains from one sample, sequenced in a study of OX40 agonist ivuxolimab in advanced cancers. Assay: immunoSEQ multiplex PCR; the TCRdb copy retains only in-frame clones and omits some. The repertoire holds roughly 7,700 clones, with around 79% as singletons. Specimen: CD4+ or CD8+ T cells sorted from blood, collected in a trial of the OX40 agonist ivuxolimab. The receptor set was obtained from an adult with an advanced solid tumor such as melanoma, head and neck, liver or kidney cancer. CDR3s include the opening cysteine and the closing phenylalanine or tryptophan. The order of the fields is J gene, D gene, V gene, CDR3 protein, CDR3 DNA. A D gene is named only where the DNA matches it firmly.

J gene: TRBJ1-2
D gene: -
V gene: TRBV14
CDR3 protein: CASSPVKGWNYGYTF
CDR3 DNA: TGTGCCAGCAGCCCGGTTAAGGGGTGGAACTATGGCTACACCTTC

J gene: TRBJ2-7
D gene: -
V gene: TRBV6-5
CDR3 protein: CASSLGVSYEQYF
CDR3 DNA: TGTGCCAGCAGCCTCGGCGTATCCTACGAGCAGTACTTC

J gene: TRBJ2-1
D gene: TRBD2
V gene: TRBV7-2
CDR3 protein: CASSKGLAGVSIEQFF
CDR3 DNA: TGTGCCAGCAGCAAAGGACTAGCGGGAGTTAGTATTGAGCAGTTCTTC

J gene: TRBJ2-3
D gene: -
V gene: TRBV5-6
CDR3 protein: CASSLVTDTQYF
CDR3 DNA: TGTGCCAGCAGCTTGGTTACAGATACGCAGTATTTT

J gene: TRBJ2-3
D gene: TRBD2
V gene: TRBV7-9
CDR3 protein: CASTWTSGGDTQYF
CDR3 DNA: TGTGCCAGCACCTGGACTAGCGGGGGGGATACGCAGTATTTT

J gene: TRBJ2-7
D gene: TRBD1
V gene: TRBV5-6
CDR3 protein: CASSLGQGPYEQYF
CDR3 DNA: TGTGCCAGCAGCTTGGGACAGGGCCCCTACGAGCAGTACTTC

J gene: TRBJ2-7
D gene: -
V gene: TRBV4-2
CDR3 protein: CASSLTGGSYEQYF
CDR3 DNA: TGTGCCAGCAGCCTGACTGGGGGGTCCTACGAGCAGTACTTC

J gene: TRBJ2-7
D gene: -
V gene: TRBV10-3
CDR3 protein: CATKKEMIYEQYF
CDR3 DNA: TGTGCCACCAAAAAAGAGATGATCTACGAGCAGTACTTC

J gene: TRBJ1-1
D gene: -
V gene: TRBV28
CDR3 protein: CASSAGEPKNTEAFF
CDR3 DNA: TGTGCCAGCAGTGCAGGGGAGCCAAAGAACACTGAAGCTTTCTTT

J gene: TRBJ2-3
D gene: TRBD2
V gene: TRBV29-1
CDR3 protein: CSVEDQKGGDTQYF
CDR3 DNA: TGCAGCGTTGAAGACCAAAAGGGAGGGGATACGCAGTATTTT